This is a list of T cell receptor beta chains from one sample in a study of T cell responses to AZD1222 COVID-19 vaccine. Profiling relied on immunoSEQ multiplex PCR, and the TCRdb table lists in-frame clones only, not all of them. The sample contains 150,000 to 200,000 clones, roughly 92% of which appear only once. Specimen: peripheral blood, collected on day 0 of AZD1222 vaccination. The receptors originated from an adult in good health. Each CDR3 is given with its conserved first and last residue. The D gene is left open where the match is weak. Size values are once, few and many counts, or a class for expanded clones, and some rows have none.

clone_size: .
v_call: TRBV9
d_call: .
j_call: TRBJ2-1
cdr3_aa: CASSVEGGAYNEQFF
cdr3_nt: TGTGCCAGCAGCGTAGAGGGCGGGGCGTACAATGAGCAGTTCTTC

clone_size: .
v_call: TRBV19
d_call: .
j_call: TRBJ1-6
cdr3_aa: CASSMGRPAPDSPLHF
cdr3_nt: TGTGCCAGTAGTATGGGGCGTCCGGCTCCAGATTCACCCCTCCACTTT

clone_size: .
v_call: TRBV30
d_call: .
j_call: TRBJ2-1
cdr3_aa: CAWSVGDEQFF
cdr3_nt: TGTGCTTGGAGTGTAGGGGATGAGCAGTTCTTC

clone_size: .
v_call: TRBV7-9
d_call: TRBD1
j_call: TRBJ1-6
cdr3_aa: CASSLGFGTGDNSPLHF
cdr3_nt: TGTGCCAGCAGCCTCGGGTTCGGGACAGGGGATAATTCACCCCTCCACTTT

clone_size: .
v_call: TRBV6-1
d_call: .
j_call: TRBJ1-5
cdr3_aa: CASSEDWTAEGNQPQHF
cdr3_nt: TGTGCCAGCAGTGAAGACTGGACAGCCGAGGGCAATCAGCCCCAGCATTTT

clone_size: .
v_call: TRBV19
d_call: TRBD1
j_call: TRBJ1-2
cdr3_aa: CASSTRGQGAVGYTF
cdr3_nt: TGTGCCAGTAGTACCCGCGGACAGGGGGCCGTTGGCTACACCTTC

clone_size: once
v_call: TRBV7-9
d_call: TRBD1
j_call: TRBJ1-4
cdr3_aa: CASSPRTGATNEKLFF
cdr3_nt: TGTGCCAGCAGCCCTCGGACAGGTGCAACTAATGAAAAACTGTTTTTT

clone_size: .
v_call: TRBV7-3
d_call: .
j_call: TRBJ2-7
cdr3_aa: CASSLTPSREQYF
cdr3_nt: TGTGCCAGCAGCTTAACCCCATCAAGGGAGCAGTACTTC

clone_size: .
v_call: TRBV5-1
d_call: TRBD1
j_call: TRBJ1-4
cdr3_aa: CASSLAVTGTANEKLFF
cdr3_nt: TGCGCCAGCAGCTTGGCAGTGACAGGGACCGCTAATGAAAAACTGTTTTTT

clone_size: .
v_call: TRBV19
d_call: TRBD1
j_call: TRBJ2-4
cdr3_aa: CASSISGTAKNIQYF
cdr3_nt: TGTGCCAGTAGTATCTCCGGGACAGCTAAAAACATTCAGTACTTC

clone_size: .
v_call: TRBV5-6
d_call: .
j_call: TRBJ2-3
cdr3_aa: CASSPGTLLRSDTQYF
cdr3_nt: TGTGCCAGCAGCCCCGGGACTCTCTTAAGGTCAGATACGCAGTATTTT

clone_size: .
v_call: TRBV28
d_call: TRBD1
j_call: TRBJ2-6
cdr3_aa: CASSLLFPDRGVNVLTF
cdr3_nt: TGTGCCAGCAGTTTACTTTTCCCGGACAGGGGTGTCAACGTCCTGACTTTC

clone_size: .
v_call: TRBV3-1/TRBV3-2
d_call: .
j_call: TRBJ2-2
cdr3_aa: CASSQGWDFRRELFF
cdr3_nt: TGTGCCAGCAGCCAGGGATGGGACTTCCGGAGGGAGCTGTTTTTT

clone_size: .
v_call: TRBV25-1
d_call: .
j_call: TRBJ1-1
cdr3_aa: CASSGEFIQGPLNTEAFF
cdr3_nt: TGTGCCAGCAGTGGGGAGTTTATCCAGGGGCCCTTGAACACTGAAGCTTTCTTT

clone_size: .
v_call: TRBV12-3/TRBV12-4
d_call: .
j_call: TRBJ1-2
cdr3_aa: CASSLRPWGGYTF
cdr3_nt: TGTGCCAGCAGTTTGAGGCCTTGGGGTGGCTACACCTTC

clone_size: .
v_call: TRBV12-5
d_call: TRBD2
j_call: TRBJ2-3
cdr3_aa: CASGAGLAGGDTQYF
cdr3_nt: TGTGCTAGTGGAGCTGGACTAGCGGGAGGAGATACGCAGTATTTT

clone_size: .
v_call: TRBV2
d_call: .
j_call: TRBJ1-6
cdr3_aa: CASSEGQNSPLHF
cdr3_nt: TGTGCCAGCAGTGAAGGACAAAATTCACCCCTCCACTTT

clone_size: .
v_call: TRBV2
d_call: TRBD2
j_call: TRBJ2-1
cdr3_aa: CASSESLAGGNNEQFF
cdr3_nt: TGTGCCAGCAGTGAATCCCTAGCGGGAGGGAACAATGAGCAGTTCTTC

clone_size: .
v_call: TRBV11-1
d_call: .
j_call: TRBJ1-4
cdr3_aa: CASSPGNRGPYEKLFF
cdr3_nt: TGTGCCAGCAGCCCCGGGAATCGGGGGCCATATGAAAAACTGTTTTTT

clone_size: .
v_call: TRBV20-1
d_call: .
j_call: TRBJ1-1
cdr3_aa: CSASLVGNTEAFF
cdr3_nt: TGCAGTGCTAGTTTGGTCGGGAACACTGAAGCTTTCTTT

clone_size: once
v_call: TRBV2
d_call: TRBD1
j_call: TRBJ1-4
cdr3_aa: CASRAITGARSTNEKLFF
cdr3_nt: TGTGCCAGCAGGGCGATAACAGGGGCCAGGTCAACTAATGAAAAACTGTTTTTT

clone_size: .
v_call: TRBV5-6
d_call: TRBD1
j_call: TRBJ1-6
cdr3_aa: CASSWAGTANSPLHF
cdr3_nt: TGTGCCAGCAGCTGGGCCGGGACAGCGAATTCACCCCTCCACTTT

clone_size: .
v_call: TRBV18
d_call: .
j_call: TRBJ2-7
cdr3_aa: CASSPSRDRGIF
cdr3_nt: TGTGCCAGCTCACCAAGCCGGGACCGGGGGATCTTC

clone_size: .
v_call: TRBV19
d_call: .
j_call: TRBJ2-3
cdr3_aa: CASRNTGRTDTQYF
cdr3_nt: TGTGCCAGTAGGAATACAGGACGAACAGATACGCAGTATTTT

clone_size: few
v_call: TRBV29-1
d_call: .
j_call: TRBJ2-7
cdr3_aa: CSVEGREDEQYF
cdr3_nt: TGCAGCGTTGAGGGCAGGGAAGACGAGCAGTACTTC

clone_size: .
v_call: TRBV7-2
d_call: TRBD1
j_call: TRBJ2-2
cdr3_aa: CASSFGNRGHTGELFF
cdr3_nt: TGTGCCAGCAGCTTTGGGAACAGGGGGCATACCGGGGAGCTGTTTTTT

clone_size: .
v_call: TRBV6-1
d_call: .
j_call: TRBJ2-3
cdr3_aa: CASSEGSDTQYF
cdr3_nt: TGTGCCAGCAGTGAAGGGTCGGATACGCAGTATTTT

clone_size: .
v_call: TRBV3-1/TRBV3-2
d_call: .
j_call: TRBJ1-2
cdr3_aa: CASSQNIQGRYGYTF
cdr3_nt: TGTGCCAGCAGCCAAAATATACAGGGTCGCTATGGCTACACCTTC

clone_size: few
v_call: TRBV2
d_call: TRBD1
j_call: TRBJ1-2
cdr3_aa: CASRTRGWNYGYTF
cdr3_nt: TGTGCCAGCAGGACCAGGGGGTGGAACTATGGCTACACCTTC

clone_size: .
v_call: TRBV6-5
d_call: .
j_call: TRBJ1-4
cdr3_aa: CASSRGGATNEKLFF
cdr3_nt: TGTGCCAGCAGTCGGGGGGGGGCGACTAATGAAAAACTGTTTTTT

clone_size: .
v_call: TRBV6-6
d_call: .
j_call: TRBJ1-3
cdr3_aa: CASRQGSGNTIYF
cdr3_nt: TGTGCCAGCAGACAGGGCTCTGGAAACACCATATATTTT

clone_size: .
v_call: TRBV3-1/TRBV3-2
d_call: .
j_call: TRBJ2-7
cdr3_aa: CASSQENVRVMWRVGDYEQYF
cdr3_nt: TGTGCCAGCAGCCAAGAGAATGTAAGAGTTATGTGGAGGGTTGGGGACTACGAGCAGTACTTC

clone_size: .
v_call: TRBV30
d_call: .
j_call: TRBJ2-2
cdr3_aa: CAWSVTGTTGELFF
cdr3_nt: TGTGCCTGGAGTGTAACAGGGACTACCGGGGAGCTGTTTTTT

clone_size: .
v_call: TRBV7-3
d_call: TRBD2
j_call: TRBJ2-1
cdr3_aa: CASSSSSGGRNEQFF
cdr3_nt: TGTGCCAGCAGCTCGTCTAGCGGGGGGAGGAATGAGCAGTTCTTC

clone_size: .
v_call: TRBV6-5
d_call: .
j_call: TRBJ2-3
cdr3_aa: CASSYRPLPDTQYF
cdr3_nt: TGTGCCAGCAGTTATAGGCCCCTCCCAGATACGCAGTATTTT

clone_size: .
v_call: TRBV7-3
d_call: TRBD1
j_call: TRBJ1-1
cdr3_aa: CASSLQGGNTEAFF
cdr3_nt: TGTGCCAGCAGCCTACAGGGGGGGAACACTGAAGCTTTCTTT

clone_size: .
v_call: TRBV6-1
d_call: .
j_call: TRBJ2-7
cdr3_aa: CASSERGLSYEQYF
cdr3_nt: TGTGCCAGCAGTGAAAGGGGACTCTCCTACGAGCAGTACTTC

clone_size: .
v_call: TRBV30
d_call: .
j_call: TRBJ2-7
cdr3_aa: CAWSVRGPGAQANEQYF
cdr3_nt: TGTGCCTGGAGTGTACGGGGACCTGGGGCTCAGGCCAACGAGCAGTACTTC

clone_size: .
v_call: TRBV10-3
d_call: .
j_call: TRBJ1-5
cdr3_aa: CAISDRDSNQPQHF
cdr3_nt: TGTGCCATCAGTGACCGGGACAGCAATCAGCCCCAGCATTTT

clone_size: once
v_call: TRBV5-8
d_call: .
j_call: TRBJ1-5
cdr3_aa: CASSLSQGLGPQHF
cdr3_nt: TGTGCCAGCAGTTTGTCACAGGGACTCGGGCCCCAGCATTTT

clone_size: once
v_call: TRBV18
d_call: .
j_call: TRBJ2-6
cdr3_aa: CASSPPLGAGANVLTF
cdr3_nt: TGTGCCAGCTCACCACCGTTAGGGGCTGGGGCCAACGTCCTGACTTTC